The clone carrying this TCR beta chain was counted only a few times. Its target is not known. As the library was built, unique molecular identifiers were attached to individual cDNA molecules. One entry per CDR3 protein, called by TCRdb with MiXCR from the RACE reads. The sample has 30,000 to 35,000 distinct CDR3 sequences, approximately 5% seen once. Germline V gives CDR1 MNHEY, CDR2 SMNVEV (reference sequence). The CDR3 has 15 residues. The V gene lost 7 bases and the J gene lost 0 bases, with 10 bases spanning the gap. These data come from a study of human T cells and chemical hapten exposure. Study-wide background: Across samples, TCR yields varied, mostly owing to small differences in pooled library volumes.

The time point: healthy volunteer bleed at 6 weeks. Unseparated into fractions, whole blood served as the source from which total RNA was extracted. Broader study findings: Sensitization with DPC brought no change to TCRs above 1 in 1000 in frequency.

Specimen: whole blood. This clonotype was sampled from a human donor in good health. Some clones in this sample may be carry-over from other donors' samples. This sequence joins TRBV27 and TRBJ2-6; D unresolved. The CDR3 reads CASTLDGSGANVLTF. The CDR3 nucleotides are TGTGCCAGCACTCTGGACGGCTCTGGGGCCAACGTCCTGACTTTC.